Below, one TCR beta chain is given with its context. This entry belongs to a study of blood T cell repertoires in COVID-19. Across the whole study: The United States, Italy and Spain supplied acute and convalescent COVID-19 samples. PBMCs, B-cell-depleted T cells, or T cells provided the cDNA or gDNA that made up the material.

The V gene's germline CDR1 is WNHNN and CDR2 SYGVQD (reference sequence). Trimming shortened V by 5 bases and J by 1 base, and 11 bases separated the two germline ends. The CDR3 runs 14 residues. In the original workflow: Amplification from reference gene primers served as the basis for estimated nucleated cell counts. Using immunoSEQ multiplex PCR, the repertoire was profiled, and TCRdb retains in-frame clones only, with some absent. V, J and clone size were drawn from that table, and D and trimming were deduced from the DNA. The sample lists some 140,000 clones, around 85% occurring once. The chain couples TRBV10-1 to TRBJ1-2, with D possibly being TRBD1 (6 bases). The specimen sequenced was peripheral blood. The sequence was obtained from a woman over 75 with acute or convalescent COVID-19. This chain's CDR3 is CASSPQGINYGYTF. The CDR3 nucleotides read TGCGCCAGCAGTCCCCAGGGGATTAACTATGGCTACACCTTC.